This TCR beta chain originates from a study of regulatory and conventional T cells in RAG deficiency (dated 2017 in TCRdb). Concerning the study at large: To compare the diversity and composition of the repertoires of Treg, conventional CD4+ and CD8+ T cells between RAG-deficient patients and healthy controls, the study applied high-throughput TCR beta sequencing. The paper as a whole reports these results and caveats: All patient T-cell subsets had shorter CDR3 lengths; Omenn syndrome patients showed >80% Treg-Tconv repertoire overlap at nucleotide and amino acid level. Markedly lower Shannon entropy and higher Simpson indices were observed in RAG-deficient patients than in control T-cell subpopulations. Some T-cell subset analyses were not performed for some subjects. Rather than being bona fide Treg cells, the sorted CD25-high CD127-low cells in Omenn syndrome patients may represent peripherally activated cells. In Omenn syndrome and CID/AS patients compared with controls, about 98-fold fewer unique TCR beta sequences were detected from Treg cells, versus approximately 9.7-fold fewer for other subsets.

Reading from cysteine to phenylalanine, the CDR3 counts 16 amino acids. CDR3 DNA only is kept here, 48 bases in frame from base 1. Per the germline V gene, KGHSH is the CDR1 and LQKENI is the CDR2. V gives up 1 base and J gives up 2 bases, and the segment between their germline ends measures 14 bases. For this clone: Its antigen is not yet known. No much larger clone exists at a distance of one base, and base qualities are not known.

The library was obtained by the immunoSEQ multiplex PCR assay. Rearranged TCR beta chain products were amplified from genomic DNA of sorted T-cell subsets and sequenced. As for the authors' bioinformatics: Shannon entropy and Simpson indices were used to measure how diverse the repertoire of productive TCR beta rearrangements was. Clonal expansion was assessed by the summed frequency of the 100 most abundant productive TCR beta clonotypes among total reads. The TRB repertoires were scored with a self-reactivity index built on which amino acids appear at CDR3beta positions 6 and 7. Repertoire analyses used two-way ANOVA; flow cytometric analyses used Student t or Mann-Whitney tests. Drawn from immuneACCESS, this table holds only the in-frame rearrangements with V and J called that TCRdb kept. Clones are partly lost; checked studies trace under half to an unresolved V gene and leave the rest unexplained. V, J and clone size are taken as reported in that table, and D and trimming were inferred from the DNA itself. The sample has 25,000 to 35,000 clones on record, roughly 96% of them singletons. The ten biggest clones cover approximately 0.17% of the sample.

Before genomic DNA was extracted, conventional CD4+ T cells were isolated from blood as CD25-low CD127-high cells. Repertoire analyses used fewer than ten healthy control donors as the comparison group. This sample was shared with a second study, whose subject was regulatory T cells. The second study reports: The multiplex PCR relied on 52 forward TRBV primers and 13 reverse TRBJ primers, and amplification bias was corrected through assay-based and computational methods. Repertoires from patients had restricted unique TRB V-J pairs and skewed V and J gene usage, with the strongest effect in regulatory T cells. Between CD3G-deficient patients and healthy controls, the study compared T-cell receptor beta repertoires in sorted regulatory T cells, conventional CD4+ T cells and CD8+ T cells. Ficoll density separation was used to isolate peripheral blood mononuclear cells. Within the immunoSEQ assay, multiplex PCR amplified rearranged TRB loci from genomic DNA. An Illumina HiSeq platform was used to sequence the TRB amplicons. Custom algorithms error-filtered the raw sequences and aligned them to reference gene sequences, after which the immunoSEQ online tools were used for analysis. Productive and nonproductive TRB rearrangement frequencies were evaluated among both unique and total sequences. Prism software was used to run t tests, Mann-Whitney tests or two-way ANOVA for comparisons between groups.

The chain uses TRBV18 and TRBJ2-5, with the D gene too uncertain to name. Sample: CD25- CD4+ T cells sorted from blood. The clonotype comes from a human donor in good health. The DNA is as follows: TGTGCCAGCTCACCACAATTGTTAGAACAGCAAGAGACCCAGTACTTC. This translates into CASSPQLLEQQETQYF.